A selection of T cell receptor beta chains follows, all from one sample in a study of CD8 T cells in ankylosing spondylitis. TCRdb reprocessed the 5' RACE reads with MiXCR, giving one entry per CDR3 protein. The data hold some 240,000 distinct CDR3 sequences, with more than 20% observed a single time. The sequenced sample consisted of blood, either unsorted or a sorted T cell fraction (not recorded which). These TCRs come from a male donor with ankylosing spondylitis or in good health (not recorded which). Each CDR3 is given with its conserved first and last residue. The order of the fields is J gene, clone size, V gene, D gene, CDR3 protein, CDR3 DNA. A D gene is named only where the DNA matches it firmly. Only some rows state a clone size, as once, few, many or a class for expanded clones.

j_call: TRBJ2-5; clone_size: many; v_call: TRBV28; d_call: .; cdr3_aa: CASGGTRETQYF; cdr3_nt: TGTGCCAGCGGAGGGACTCGAGAGACCCAGTACTTC
j_call: TRBJ2-5; clone_size: .; v_call: TRBV10-3; d_call: .; cdr3_aa: CAISGGAEETQYF; cdr3_nt: TGTGCCATCAGTGGGGGGGCCGAAGAGACCCAGTACTTC
j_call: TRBJ1-1; clone_size: .; v_call: TRBV12-3/TRBV12-4; d_call: TRBD1; cdr3_aa: CASNDRGLGTEAFF; cdr3_nt: TGTGCCAGCAACGACAGGGGGCTGGGCACTGAAGCTTTCTTT
j_call: TRBJ2-3; clone_size: .; v_call: TRBV15; d_call: TRBD1; cdr3_aa: CATSRRRTGTTDTQYF; cdr3_nt: TGTGCCACCAGCAGGAGAAGGACAGGGACCACAGATACGCAGTATTTT
j_call: TRBJ2-1; clone_size: .; v_call: TRBV28; d_call: .; cdr3_aa: CASRPSGSYNEQFF; cdr3_nt: TGTGCCAGCAGGCCGTCGGGCTCCTACAATGAGCAGTTCTTC
j_call: TRBJ1-5; clone_size: few; v_call: TRBV4-2; d_call: .; cdr3_aa: CASSTQPNQPQHF; cdr3_nt: TGTGCCAGCAGCACTCAACCCAATCAGCCCCAGCATTTT
j_call: TRBJ1-2; clone_size: .; v_call: TRBV10-3; d_call: .; cdr3_aa: CAICEVANYGYTF; cdr3_nt: TGTGCCATCTGTGAAGTAGCTAACTATGGCTACACCTTC
j_call: TRBJ2-5; clone_size: few; v_call: TRBV20-1; d_call: .; cdr3_aa: CSAYRTGGETQYF; cdr3_nt: TGCAGTGCCTACCGGACCGGCGGGGAGACCCAGTACTTC
j_call: TRBJ1-6; clone_size: .; v_call: TRBV12-2; d_call: .; cdr3_aa: CASRLVRDRENSPLHF; cdr3_nt: TGTGCAAGTCGCTTAGTTCGGGACAGGGAAAATTCACCCCTCCACTTT
j_call: TRBJ1-4; clone_size: .; v_call: TRBV12-3/TRBV12-4; d_call: .; cdr3_aa: CASSYGGHEKLFF; cdr3_nt: TGTGCCAGCAGTTATGGGGGACATGAAAAACTGTTTTTT
j_call: TRBJ2-2; clone_size: .; v_call: TRBV10-3; d_call: TRBD1; cdr3_aa: CAISPRGQGTGELFF; cdr3_nt: TGTGCCATCAGCCCCCGCGGACAGGGTACCGGGGAGCTGTTTTTT
j_call: TRBJ1-4; clone_size: .; v_call: TRBV12-3/TRBV12-4; d_call: .; cdr3_aa: CASSLGRGLFF; cdr3_nt: TGTGCCAGCAGTTTGGGTAGGGGACTGTTTTTT
j_call: TRBJ1-2; clone_size: many; v_call: TRBV29-1; d_call: .; cdr3_aa: CSVQTGRTYGYTF; cdr3_nt: TGCAGCGTTCAAACAGGCCGAACCTATGGCTACACCTTC
j_call: TRBJ2-1; clone_size: .; v_call: TRBV20-1; d_call: TRBD2; cdr3_aa: CSARALERGKYNEQFF; cdr3_nt: TGCAGTGCTAGAGCGTTGGAGCGGGGGAAGTACAATGAGCAGTTCTTC
j_call: TRBJ1-6; clone_size: .; v_call: TRBV6-1; d_call: TRBD1; cdr3_aa: CASTVRGLSSYNSPLHF; cdr3_nt: TGTGCCAGCACCGTTAGGGGGCTAAGCTCCTATAATTCACCCCTCCACTTT
j_call: TRBJ2-4; clone_size: few; v_call: TRBV20-1; d_call: .; cdr3_aa: CSAKGPLQYF; cdr3_nt: TGCAGTGCTAAGGGACCCCTCCAGTACTTC
j_call: TRBJ2-5; clone_size: many; v_call: TRBV12-3/TRBV12-4; d_call: TRBD2; cdr3_aa: CASSQTSGGGQETQYF; cdr3_nt: TGTGCCAGCAGTCAGACTAGCGGGGGGGGCCAAGAGACCCAGTACTTC
j_call: TRBJ2-3; clone_size: many; v_call: TRBV12-3/TRBV12-4; d_call: .; cdr3_aa: CASRIGATDTQYF; cdr3_nt: TGTGCCAGCAGGATCGGGGCCACAGATACGCAGTATTTT
j_call: TRBJ2-5; clone_size: few; v_call: TRBV6-1; d_call: .; cdr3_aa: CAIRPVGGGETQYF; cdr3_nt: TGTGCCATTCGGCCGGTTGGTGGTGGCGAGACCCAGTACTTC
j_call: TRBJ1-6; clone_size: .; v_call: TRBV12-3/TRBV12-4; d_call: .; cdr3_aa: CASSLEESPLHF; cdr3_nt: TGTGCCAGCAGTTTAGAGGAATCACCCCTCCACTTT
j_call: TRBJ2-1; clone_size: .; v_call: TRBV6-1; d_call: .; cdr3_aa: CASGKGQTYNEQFF; cdr3_nt: TGTGCCAGCGGTAAGGGACAAACCTACAATGAGCAGTTCTTC
j_call: TRBJ1-2; clone_size: .; v_call: TRBV7-2; d_call: .; cdr3_aa: CASSPRRGDGYTF; cdr3_nt: TGTGCCAGCAGCCCCCGGCGTGGCGATGGCTACACCTTC
j_call: TRBJ2-3; clone_size: .; v_call: TRBV10-3; d_call: .; cdr3_aa: CAIGAHNQDTQYF; cdr3_nt: TGTGCCATCGGTGCCCACAACCAAGATACGCAGTATTTT
j_call: TRBJ2-6; clone_size: few; v_call: TRBV20-1; d_call: TRBD1; cdr3_aa: CSASPRGRGANVLTF; cdr3_nt: TGCAGTGCCTCCCCCAGGGGGCGGGGGGCCAACGTCCTGACTTTC
j_call: TRBJ1-6; clone_size: few; v_call: TRBV12-3/TRBV12-4; d_call: .; cdr3_aa: CASSSMGRSPLHF; cdr3_nt: TGTGCCAGCAGTTCCATGGGCCGATCACCCCTCCACTTT
j_call: TRBJ2-3; clone_size: few; v_call: TRBV20-1; d_call: .; cdr3_aa: CSARLPGTVDTQYF; cdr3_nt: TGCAGTGCTAGGCTCCCCGGGACTGTAGATACGCAGTATTTT
j_call: TRBJ2-1; clone_size: many; v_call: TRBV20-1; d_call: TRBD2; cdr3_aa: CSVGLVNNEQFF; cdr3_nt: TGCAGTGTGGGACTAGTAAACAATGAGCAGTTCTTC